The T cell receptor (beta chain) under discussion was sequenced for a study of blood T cell repertoires in COVID-19. The overall study: Donors in the United States, Italy and Spain gave samples during acute or convalescent COVID-19. The cDNA or gDNA used as material had been derived from T cells, B-cell-depleted T cells, or PBMCs.

Per the study methods: Scientists estimated how many nucleated cells there were by amplifying reference gene primers. Some clones are missing from TCRdb's copy, which holds only in-frame ones; the method was immunoSEQ multiplex PCR. V and J calls plus clone size are reproduced from that table; the DNA served to infer D and trimming. The sample contains approximately 97,000 clones, around four fifths of which appear only once. CDR1 and CDR2 (germline): LGHNA, YSLEER. V gave up 0 bases and J gave up 1 base; unmatched junction bases: 9. This CDR3 comprises 17 residues. The chain joins TRBV4-3 to TRBJ2-7, with 7 bases matching TRBD1. Sequencing input: peripheral blood. This receptor was identified in a human donor in a cohort sampled during active COVID-19. The CDR3 region has the DNA TGCGCCAGCAGCCAAGATCTCAGACAGGGAGTTTCCTACGAGCAGTACTTC. Protein: CASSQDLRQGVSYEQYF.